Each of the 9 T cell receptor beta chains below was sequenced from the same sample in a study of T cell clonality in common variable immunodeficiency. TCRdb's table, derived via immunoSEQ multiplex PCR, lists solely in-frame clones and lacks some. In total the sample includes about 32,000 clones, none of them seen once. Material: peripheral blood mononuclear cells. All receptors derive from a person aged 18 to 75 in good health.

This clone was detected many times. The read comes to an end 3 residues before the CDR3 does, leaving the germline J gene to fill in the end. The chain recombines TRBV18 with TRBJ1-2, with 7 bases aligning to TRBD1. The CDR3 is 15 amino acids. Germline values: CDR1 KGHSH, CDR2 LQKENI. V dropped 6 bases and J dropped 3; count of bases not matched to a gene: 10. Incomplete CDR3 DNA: TGTGCCAGCTCGGTAGGGACAGCAAGAGACTATGGC. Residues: CASSVGTARDYG. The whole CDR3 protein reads CASSVGTARDYGYTF.

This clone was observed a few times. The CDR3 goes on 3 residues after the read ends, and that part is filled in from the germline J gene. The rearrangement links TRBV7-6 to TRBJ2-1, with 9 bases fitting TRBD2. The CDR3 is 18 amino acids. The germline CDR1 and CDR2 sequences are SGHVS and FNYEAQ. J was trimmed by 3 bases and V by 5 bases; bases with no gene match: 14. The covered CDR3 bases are TGTGCCAGCAGCCTCGGGGTAGGCGGGAGGGCCAACTACAATGAG. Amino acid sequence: CASSLGVGGRANYNE. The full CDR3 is CASSLGVGGRANYNEQFF. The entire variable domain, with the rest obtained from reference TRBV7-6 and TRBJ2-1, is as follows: GAGVSQSPRYKVTKRGQDVALRCDPISGHVSLYWYRQALGQGPEFLTYFNYEAQQDKSGLPNDRFSAERPEGSISTLTIQRTEQRDSAMYRCASSLGVGGRANYNEQFFGPGTRLTVL.

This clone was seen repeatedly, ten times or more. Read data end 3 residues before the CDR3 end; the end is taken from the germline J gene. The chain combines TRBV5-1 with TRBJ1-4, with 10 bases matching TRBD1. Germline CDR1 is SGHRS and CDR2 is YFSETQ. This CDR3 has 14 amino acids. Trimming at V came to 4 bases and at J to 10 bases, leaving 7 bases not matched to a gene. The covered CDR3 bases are TGCGCCAGCAGCGCGGGACAGGGGTTTGGAAAA. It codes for CASSAGQGFGK. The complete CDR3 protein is CASSAGQGFGKLFF.

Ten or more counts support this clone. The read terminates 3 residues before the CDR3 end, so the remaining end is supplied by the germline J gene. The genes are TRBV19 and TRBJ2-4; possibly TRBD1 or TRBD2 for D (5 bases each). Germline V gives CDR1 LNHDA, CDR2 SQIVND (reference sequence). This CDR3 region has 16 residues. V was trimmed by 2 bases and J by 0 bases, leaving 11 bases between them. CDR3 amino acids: CASSIRGARAKNIQYF. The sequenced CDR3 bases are TGTGCCAGTAGTATAAGAGGGGCGAGAGCCAAAAACATT.

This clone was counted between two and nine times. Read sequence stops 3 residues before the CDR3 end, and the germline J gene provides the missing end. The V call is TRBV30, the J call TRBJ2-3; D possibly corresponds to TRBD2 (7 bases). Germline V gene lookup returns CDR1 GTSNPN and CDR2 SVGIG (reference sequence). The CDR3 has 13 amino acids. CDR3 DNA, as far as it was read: TGTGCCTGGAGTGTAGGGGGGGATCAGCCG. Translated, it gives CAWSVGGDQP. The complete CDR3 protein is CAWSVGGDQPQYF.

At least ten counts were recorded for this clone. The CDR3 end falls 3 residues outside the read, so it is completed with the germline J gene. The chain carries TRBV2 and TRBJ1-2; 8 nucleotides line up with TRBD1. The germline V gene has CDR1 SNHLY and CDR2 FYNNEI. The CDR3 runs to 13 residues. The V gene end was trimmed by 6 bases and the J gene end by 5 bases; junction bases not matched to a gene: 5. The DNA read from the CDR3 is TGTGCCAGCAGGCAACAGGGGGAATATGGC. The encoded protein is CASRQQGEYG. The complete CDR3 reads CASRQQGEYGYTF.

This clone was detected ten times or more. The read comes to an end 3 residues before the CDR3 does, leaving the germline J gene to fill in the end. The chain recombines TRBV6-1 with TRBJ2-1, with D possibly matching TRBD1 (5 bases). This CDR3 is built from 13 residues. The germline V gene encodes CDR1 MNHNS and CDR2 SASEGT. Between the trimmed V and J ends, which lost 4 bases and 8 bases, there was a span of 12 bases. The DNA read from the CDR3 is TGTGCCAGCAGTGTTTCAGCAGGGCATGAG. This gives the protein CASSVSAGHE. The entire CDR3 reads CASSVSAGHEQFF.

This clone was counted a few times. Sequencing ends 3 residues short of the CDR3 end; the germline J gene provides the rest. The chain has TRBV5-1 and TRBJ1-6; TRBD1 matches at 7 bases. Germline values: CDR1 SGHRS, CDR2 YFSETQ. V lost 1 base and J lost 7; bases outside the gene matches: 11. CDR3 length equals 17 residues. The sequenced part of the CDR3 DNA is TGCGCCAGCAGCTTGTTTGTGGACGGGACAGCCAATTCACCC. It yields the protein CASSLFVDGTANSP. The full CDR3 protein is CASSLFVDGTANSPLHF.

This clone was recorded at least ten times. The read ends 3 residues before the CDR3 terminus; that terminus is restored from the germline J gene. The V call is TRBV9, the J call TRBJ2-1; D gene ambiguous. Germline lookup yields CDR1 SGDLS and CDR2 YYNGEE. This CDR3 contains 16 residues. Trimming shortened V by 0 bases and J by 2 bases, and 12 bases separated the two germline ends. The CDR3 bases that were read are TGTGCCAGCAGCGTAGCTCTTGATCTAGCCTACAATGAG. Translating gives CASSVALDLAYNE. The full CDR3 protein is CASSVALDLAYNEQFF.